Only a few counts were recorded for the clone carrying this T cell receptor beta chain. The antigen remains undetermined. The sample originates from a study of T-cell reconstitution after alpha-beta-depleted transplantation in children. Study findings and constraints: From newly produced T cells came most of the T-cell counts and diversity one year after transplant.

Per germline, CDR1 SGHDT and CDR2 YYEEEE. Trimming took off 1 base at V and 5 bases at J, with 7 bases between the two ends. This CDR3 spans 12 amino acids. The TCRbeta library was prepared with unique molecular identifiers. Each CDR3 protein gets one entry after TCRdb re-called the PCR reads with MiXCR. The data contain over 7,500 distinct CDR3 sequences, about 15% of them singletons. Sample: PBMCs, mostly from graft donor cells, taken 60 days after TCRalphabeta/CD19-depleted stem cell transplant. The sequence was obtained from a male patient aged 5 to 17 who had a stem cell transplant for acute lymphoblastic leukemia, so the T cells may come from the graft donor. The chain has TRBV5-6 and TRBJ2-7; tentatively, D is TRBD1 (5 bases). CDR3 in DNA: TGTGCCAGCAGCTTGCAGGGAAACGAGCAGTACTTC. It encodes CASSLQGNEQYF.